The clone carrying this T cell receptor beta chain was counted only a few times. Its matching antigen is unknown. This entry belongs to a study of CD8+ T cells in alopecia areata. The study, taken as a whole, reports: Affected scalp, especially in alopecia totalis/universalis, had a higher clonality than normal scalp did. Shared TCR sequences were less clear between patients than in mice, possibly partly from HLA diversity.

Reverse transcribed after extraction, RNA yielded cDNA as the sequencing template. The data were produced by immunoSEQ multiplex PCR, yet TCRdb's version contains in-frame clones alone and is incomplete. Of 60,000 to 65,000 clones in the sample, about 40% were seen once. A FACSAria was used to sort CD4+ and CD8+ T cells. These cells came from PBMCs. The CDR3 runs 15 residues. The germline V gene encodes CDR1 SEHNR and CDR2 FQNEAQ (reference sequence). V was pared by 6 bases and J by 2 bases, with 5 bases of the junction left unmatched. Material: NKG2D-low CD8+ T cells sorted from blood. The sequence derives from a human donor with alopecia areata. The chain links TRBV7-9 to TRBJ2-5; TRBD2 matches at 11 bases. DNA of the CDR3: TGTGCCAGCAGGGATGGGACTAGCGGACAAGAGACCCAGTACTTC. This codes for CASRDGTSGQETQYF. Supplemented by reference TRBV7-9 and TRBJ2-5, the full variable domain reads DTGVSQNPRHKITKRGQNVTFRCDPISEHNRLYWYRQTLGQGPEFLTYFQNEAQLEKSRLLSDRFSAERPKGSFSTLEIQRTEQGDSAMYLCASRDGTSGQETQYFGPGTRLLVL.